This T cell receptor (beta chain) was identified in a study of OX40 agonist ivuxolimab in advanced cancers. Context from the whole study: Ivuxolimab was a fully human IgG2 agonistic monoclonal antibody targeting the costimulatory receptor OX40 (CD134). A male proportion of around 80% and a mean age of 60 years, ranging from 23 to 79, were recorded for the dose-escalation cohort. Intravenous ivuxolimab was administered to patients every 2 weeks at six dose levels: 0.01, 0.1, 0.3, 1.5, 3 and 10 mg/kg. Prior anti-PD-1, anti-PD-L1 or anti-CTLA-4 therapy was permitted, and 40% of dose-escalation patients had received checkpoint inhibitors. Partial responses occurred in three dose-escalation patients, of whom one had hepatocellular carcinoma and two had cutaneous melanoma. The paper covers the monotherapy dose-escalation part of the phase I ivuxolimab trial, which included N = 52 patients. Peripheral TCRbeta sequencing aimed to test whether ivuxolimab altered TCR sequence diversity and caused clonal T-cell expansion. Of the roughly 50 dose-escalation patients, hepatocellular carcinoma was present in about 20, melanoma in approximately 15, renal cell carcinoma in 9 and head and neck cancer in 9. The full study reports these points: Low levels of normalized T-cell clonal expansion were also seen in some patients who did not respond. After ivuxolimab, more expanded clones were found on average in CD8+ T cells than in CD4+ T cells. In the 0.1-3.0 mg/kg groups, partial responders were among the patients with the lowest normalized peripheral clonal expansion, particularly in CD8+ T cells. Antigen specificity was not determined for the clonally expanded peripheral T cells. At doses of 0.1 to 3.0 mg/kg, clonal expansion of both CD4+ and CD8+ T cells in blood was seen between baseline and week 6.

The trial excluded patients who had a history of autoimmune disease or who were on systemic immunosuppression. Peripheral blood for TCR sequencing was collected from all dose cohorts at baseline, on cycle 4 day 1, and on cycle 7 day 1. Samples came from an open-label, multicenter, first-in-human phase I dose-escalation trial of ivuxolimab. Adults with locally advanced or metastatic head and neck squamous cell, hepatocellular, melanoma or renal cell carcinoma were enrolled in the trial. Before TCR sequencing, CD4+ T cells and CD8+ T cells were sorted from peripheral blood as separate populations. For sequencing of the TCRbeta CDR3 region, genomic DNA was extracted from the sorted cells. The immunoSEQ Assay was used for sequencing of TCRbeta CDR3 regions. This immuneACCESS table, as held by TCRdb, lists in-frame sequences with V and J called but not all clones. Of the missing ones, under half trace to an unresolved V gene in checked studies; the others have no known cause. The sample table holds roughly 97,000 clones, of which 85% to 90% were seen once. The ten largest clones take up more than 5.5% of the sample.

As to this clone: This receptor's antigen is unknown. No base quality values were provided; no much bigger clone lies one nucleotide off.

This TCR was recovered from an adult with an advanced solid tumor such as melanoma, head and neck, liver or kidney cancer. The sequences come from CD4+ or CD8+ T cells sorted from blood, collected in a trial of the OX40 agonist ivuxolimab.

CDR3 sequence: CASSYSGDSPLHF. The nucleotides are TGTGCCAGCAGTTACTCAGGGGATTCACCCCTCCACTTT. Rearrangement joined TRBV6-5 to TRBJ1-6, with a weak D call of TRBD1 (5 bases match). The CDR3 covers 13 residues, taking in both the cysteine and the phenylalanine. The read is trimmed to its CDR3 DNA, 39 bases read in frame from base 1. V loses 0 bases of germline sequence and J loses 8 bases, and the interval between the two ends is 5 bases. CDR1 and CDR2 (MNHEY, SVGAGI) derive from the germline V gene.